This TCR beta chain emerged from a study of cytomegalovirus exposure and HLA in healthy donors. On this clone itself: As yet, its antigen is unknown.

Germline CDR1 reads SGHVS; CDR2 reads FQNEAQ. The CDR3 spans 15 residues. The V segment lost 3 bases and the J segment 2 bases; nucleotides outside the gene matches: 4. Study-level results: In a later analysis, TCR association rates varied by HLA locus: DRB1 most, HLA-C fewest. In a later analysis, V- and J-gene trimming of beta chains associated with a DCLRE1C missense variant, replicated independently. In a later analysis, approximately 15,000 TCR beta sequences were associated with HLA alleles at 0.05 false discovery rate.

This PCR relied on a set of 60 Vbeta primers and 13 Jbeta primers. Profiling relied on immunoSEQ multiplex PCR, and the TCRdb table lists in-frame clones only, not all of them. Among roughly 71,000 clones listed, 62% were seen once. Material for sequencing was PBMCs. The chain couples TRBV7-8 to TRBJ2-7; 10 nucleotides agree with TRBD2. The TCR was taken from a man under 40 in good health and CMV-seronegative. The CDR3 spells CASSLASGGTYEQYF. The DNA for the CDR3 is TGTGCCAGCAGCTTGGCTAGCGGGGGAACCTACGAGCAGTACTTC.